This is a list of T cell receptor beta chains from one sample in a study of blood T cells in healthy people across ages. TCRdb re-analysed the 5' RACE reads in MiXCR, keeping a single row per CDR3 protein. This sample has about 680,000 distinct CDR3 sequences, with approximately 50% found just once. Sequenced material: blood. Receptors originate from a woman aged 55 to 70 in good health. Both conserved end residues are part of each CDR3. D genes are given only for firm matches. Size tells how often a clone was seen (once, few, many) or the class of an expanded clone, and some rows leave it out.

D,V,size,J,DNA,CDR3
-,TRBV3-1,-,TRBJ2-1,TGTGCCAGCCGGCGGCTAGAGAACAATGAGCAGTTCTTC,CASRRLENNEQFF
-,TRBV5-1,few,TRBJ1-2,TGCGCCAGCAGAACCGGGACGTCAGATAACTATGGCTACACCTTC,CASRTGTSDNYGYTF
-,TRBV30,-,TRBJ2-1,TGTGCCTGGATGGGGGACCCGCGATCGCGTGAGCAGTTCTTC,CAWMGDPRSREQFF
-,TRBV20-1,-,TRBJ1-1,TGCAGTGCACGCGATATAAGGGCCGTTGAAGCTTTCTTT,CSARDIRAVEAFF
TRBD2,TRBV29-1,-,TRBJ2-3,TGCAGCGTTGCAATGGTTGCGGGAGTTGCAGATACGCAGTATTTT,CSVAMVAGVADTQYF
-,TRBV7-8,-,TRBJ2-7,TGTGCCAGCAGCGAGTGGACAGGGAGGGGGTTTGGCGAGCAGTACTTC,CASSEWTGRGFGEQYF
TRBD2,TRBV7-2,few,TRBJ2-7,TGTGCCAGCAGCTACTCTAGCGGGAGTGAGTACGAGCAGTACTTC,CASSYSSGSEYEQYF
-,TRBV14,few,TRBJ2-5,TGTGCCAGCAGCCAAGGGGACATACCGCAAGAGACCCAGTACTTC,CASSQGDIPQETQYF
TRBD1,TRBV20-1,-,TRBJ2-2,TGCAGTGCTTTCCAGGAGGACAGGGGGTTGACCGGGGAGCTGTTTTTT,CSAFQEDRGLTGELFF
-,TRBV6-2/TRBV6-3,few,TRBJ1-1,TGTGCCAGCAGTGATTGGAGGGACACTGAAGCTTTCTTT,CASSDWRDTEAFF
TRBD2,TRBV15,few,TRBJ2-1,TGTGCCACCACAAGCGGGAACATATTCTACAATGAGCAGTTCTTC,CATTSGNIFYNEQFF
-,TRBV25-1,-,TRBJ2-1,TGTGCCAGCAGTGAACGGAGTGGCCCACACGATGAGCAGTTCTTC,CASSERSGPHDEQFF
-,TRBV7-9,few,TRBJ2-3,TGTGCCAGCAGCTTGCAGCAAGAGGGTACGCAGTATTTT,CASSLQQEGTQYF
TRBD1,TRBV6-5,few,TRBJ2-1,TGTGCCAGCAGACGACCCGGGACAGGGGTGGCGGGTGAGCAGTTCTTC,CASRRPGTGVAGEQFF
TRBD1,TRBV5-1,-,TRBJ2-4,TGCGCCAGCACCGACAGGGGTGGGGACATTCAGTACTTC,CASTDRGGDIQYF
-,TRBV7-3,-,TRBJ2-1,TGTGCCAGCAGCTTACAGGCGGGCGGAGCCTCAAATGAGCAGTTCTTC,CASSLQAGGASNEQFF
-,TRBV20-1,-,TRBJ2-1,TGCAGTACTCAGACCCCGTCGGATGAGCAGTTCTTC,CSTQTPSDEQFF
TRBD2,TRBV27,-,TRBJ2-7,TGTGCCAGCAGTTTATCACTGACTAGCGAGATGTACGAGCAGTACTTC,CASSLSLTSEMYEQYF
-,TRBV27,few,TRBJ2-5,TGTGCCAGCAGTTTAAGTACGGGAAAGAATGAGAAAGAGACCCAGTACTTC,CASSLSTGKNEKETQYF
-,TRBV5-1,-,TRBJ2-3,TGCGCCAGCAGCTTGGCAGGCAAGGATACGCAGTATTTT,CASSLAGKDTQYF
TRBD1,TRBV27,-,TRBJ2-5,TGTGCCAGCAGTTCCCCCAAACAGGGGCCCCTCGCCTACGGGCAGTACTTC,CASSSPKQGPLAYGQYF
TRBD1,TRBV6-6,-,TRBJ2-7,TGTGCCAGCATCGAGACAGGGAAATTCGAGCAGTACTTC,CASIETGKFEQYF
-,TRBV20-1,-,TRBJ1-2,TGCAGTGCTAGAGGGTTTGGGGGACTCGACTATGGCTACACCTTC,CSARGFGGLDYGYTF
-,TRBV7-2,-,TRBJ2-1,TGTGCCAGCAGCTTAGAACGGAGAGGGGGACGGAAGTTCTTC,CASSLERRGGRKFF
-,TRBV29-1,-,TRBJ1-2,TGCAGCGTTGTCAGAAGCTATGGCTACACCTTC,CSVVRSYGYTF
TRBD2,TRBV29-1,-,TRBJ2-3,TGCAGCGTTCCGGGACTAGCGGGAGCAGATACGCAGTATTTT,CSVPGLAGADTQYF
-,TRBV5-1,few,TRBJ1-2,TGCGCCAGCAGCTGGGGAGGGCTGGAAGGCTACACCTTC,CASSWGGLEGYTF
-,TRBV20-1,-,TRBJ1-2,TGCAGTGCTAGAGATCGCGGGGCCACTGAATATGGCTACACCTTC,CSARDRGATEYGYTF
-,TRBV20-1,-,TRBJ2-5,TGCAGTGCTAGAGACGGACCCAGAGAGACCCAGTACTTC,CSARDGPRETQYF
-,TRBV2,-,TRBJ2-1,TGCGCCAGCAGTCCTAGACAACTCTCCTACAATGAGCAGTTCTTC,CASSPRQLSYNEQFF
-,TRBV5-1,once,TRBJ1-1,TGCGCCAGCAATCAGGGGTGGCGGGACACTGAAGCTTTCTTT,CASNQGWRDTEAFF
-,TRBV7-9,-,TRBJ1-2,TGTGCCAGCAGCGTAGATTCATCCTATGGCTACACCTTC,CASSVDSSYGYTF
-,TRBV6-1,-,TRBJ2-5,TGTGCCAGCAGTGAAGGCGGGGTGAGCCAGTACTTC,CASSEGGVSQYF
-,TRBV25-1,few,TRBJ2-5,TGTGCCAGCAGCCGACCAGCCTTGTCGCAAGAGACCCAGTACTTC,CASSRPALSQETQYF
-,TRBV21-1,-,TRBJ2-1,TGTGCCAGCAGCAAAGAGGACAGGGGGCAGTTCTTC,CASSKEDRGQFF
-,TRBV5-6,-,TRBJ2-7,TGTGCCAGCAGCATCGAGGTCGAGCAGTACTTC,CASSIEVEQYF
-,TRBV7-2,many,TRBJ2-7,TGTGCCAGCAGCGGGGAAGGGTACTCCTACGAGCAGTACTTC,CASSGEGYSYEQYF
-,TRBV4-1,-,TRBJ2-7,TGCGCCAGCAGCCAAGATTTATGGGGTAGGGGGGGCAGGAGCTCCTACGAGCAGTACTTC,CASSQDLWGRGGRSSYEQYF
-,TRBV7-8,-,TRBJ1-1,TGTGCCAGCAGCTTCTCGGGGAATAGAATGAACACTGAAGCTTTCTTT,CASSFSGNRMNTEAFF
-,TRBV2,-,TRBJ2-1,TGTGCCAGCAGTGAATGGGGGTACAATGAGCAGTTCTTC,CASSEWGYNEQFF
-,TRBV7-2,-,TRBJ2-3,TGTGCCAGCAGCCCCCAACGTACCAGGTCGCAGTATTTT,CASSPQRTRSQYF
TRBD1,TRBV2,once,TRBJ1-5,TGTGCCAGCAGTGAAGCCGAGGACAGGGTTGATCAGCCCCAGCATTTT,CASSEAEDRVDQPQHF
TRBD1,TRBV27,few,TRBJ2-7,TGTGCCAGCATAAAACGGACAGGGGGTAATTACGAGCAGTACTTC,CASIKRTGGNYEQYF
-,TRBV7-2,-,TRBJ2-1,TGTGCCAGCAGCTTTAACAGCGCAACGCAGTTCTTC,CASSFNSATQFF
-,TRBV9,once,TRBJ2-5,TGTGCCAGCAGCGTAGATCTTGCCAGGGAGACCCAGTACTTC,CASSVDLARETQYF
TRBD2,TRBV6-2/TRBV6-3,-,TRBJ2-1,TGTGCCAGCAAACTAGCGGATTACAATGAGCAGTTCTTC,CASKLADYNEQFF
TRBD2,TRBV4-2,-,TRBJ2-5,TGTGCCAGCAGCTCCGGACTAGCGGATTACTACAATGAGCAGTACTTC,CASSSGLADYYNEQYF
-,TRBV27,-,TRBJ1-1,TGTGCCAGCAGTACCCAAGACAGAAACACTGAAGCTTTCTTT,CASSTQDRNTEAFF
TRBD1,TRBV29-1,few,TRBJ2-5,TGCAGCAGACACAGGGGGCGGAGAGAGACCCAGTACTTC,CSRHRGRRETQYF